Presented here are 23 T cell receptor beta chains from one specimen sequenced in a study of CD8 T cells in ankylosing spondylitis. TCRdb called the 5' RACE reads again in MiXCR, with one record for every CDR3 protein. Of roughly 200,000 distinct CDR3 sequences in the sample, 25% to 30% are singletons; the top ten hold around 6.3%. Sequencing was performed on blood, either unsorted or a sorted T cell fraction (not recorded which). The receptors come from a male donor with ankylosing spondylitis or in good health (not recorded which).

This clonotype was observed at least ten times. The chain links TRBV9 to TRBJ2-7; 7 positions agree with TRBD2. J gave up 2 bases and V 2 bases, and 4 bases lay outside the gene matches. Germline V gene lookup returns CDR1 SGDLS and CDR2 YYNGEE. This CDR3 spans 14 amino acids. The CDR3 DNA follows: TGTGCCAGCAGCGTCCAGGGAGGGCCCTACGAGCAGTACTTC. This codes for CASSVQGGPYEQYF.

In its sample, this clonotype was seen many times. The chain has TRBV5-1 and TRBJ2-3; the D gene could be TRBD1 or TRBD2 (5 bases each). V lost 6 bases to trimming and J lost 2 bases, with 13 bases between them. The CDR3 length is 14 residues. The germline V gene encodes CDR1 SGHRS and CDR2 YFSETQ. The chain's CDR3 is CASTHGTDTDTQYF. CDR3 in DNA: TGCGCCAGCACCCATGGGACGGACACAGATACGCAGTATTTT.

This clonotype was counted at least ten times. V gene TRBV11-2 combines with J gene TRBJ2-2; 13 bases are a match to TRBD2. The V segment lost 5 bases and the J segment 7 bases; nucleotides outside the gene matches: 7. CDR1 and CDR2 from the germline V gene are SGHAT and FQNNGV. CDR3 size: 16 residues. The CDR3 protein is CASSRTSGSLLGELFF. Here the CDR3 DNA reads TGTGCCAGCAGCAGGACTAGCGGGAGTTTGCTCGGGGAGCTGTTTTTT.

This clonotype has just a few counts. The chain links TRBV7-2 to TRBJ2-4, with D perhaps TRBD1 (5 bases). The CDR3 contains 15 residues. In germline, CDR1 is SGHTA, CDR2 FQGNSA. The V end was cut by 7 bases, the J end by 0 bases, with 13 bases between. CDR3 DNA sequence: TGTGCCAGCACCACACAAACAGGAGCCAAAAACATTCAGTACTTC. It is translated as CASTTQTGAKNIQYF.

This clonotype was seen repeatedly, ten times or more. CDR3 nucleotides: TGTGCCAGCAGTTTAGTCGGGACCTCGGGGGAGACCCAGTACTTC. Residues: CASSLVGTSGETQYF. The chain combines TRBV12-3 or TRBV12-4 with TRBJ2-5, with D perhaps TRBD1 or TRBD2 (5 bases each). The CDR3 covers 15 residues. Trimming pared 1 base from V and 5 bases from J, leaving 14 bases between.

There are a few counts of this clonotype. The CDR3 nucleotides are TGCAGTGCTAGCCCAGCGGGAATTGGACGGGAGCAGTACTTC. The encoded protein is CSASPAGIGREQYF. This sequence joins TRBV20-1 and TRBJ2-7, with 7 positions matching TRBD2. The J segment lost 7 bases and the V segment lost 3 bases, leaving 12 bases of the junction unmatched. The CDR3 sequence is 14 residues long. Looked up from germline, CDR1 is DFQATT and CDR2 is SNEGSKA (reference sequence).

In this sample, this clonotype turned up many times. The chain recombines TRBV5-1 with TRBJ2-1; a possible D gene is TRBD1 (6 bases). The CDR3 runs 15 residues. CDR1 SGHRS and CDR2 YFSETQ come from the germline V gene. Trimming left V 2 bases short and J 2 bases short, with 11 bases between. The CDR3 region is CASSFPTGTYNEQFF. The CDR3 nucleotides are TGCGCCAGCAGCTTTCCGACAGGAACCTACAATGAGCAGTTCTTC. The full variable domain, with the rest looked up from reference TRBV5-1 and TRBJ2-1, is KAGVTQTPRYLIKTRGQQVTLSCSPISGHRSVSWYQQTPGQGLQFLFEYFSETQRNKGNFPGRFSGRQFSNSRSEMNVSTLELGDSALYLCASSFPTGTYNEQFFGPGTRLTVL.

The chain employs TRBV5-6 and TRBJ2-1; 7 bases fit TRBD2. This CDR3 is built from 12 residues. V trimming: 9 bases; J trimming: 8 bases; junction bases outside the gene matches: 8. Germline CDR1 SGHDT, CDR2 YYEEEE. The CDR3: CAMSPGRYEQFF. The CDR3 DNA follows: TGTGCCATGAGCCCCGGGAGGTATGAGCAGTTCTTC. The full variable domain, with the rest looked up from reference TRBV5-6 and TRBJ2-1, is DAGVTQSPTHLIKTRGQQVTLRCSPKSGHDTVSWYQQALGQGPQFIFQYYEEEERQRGNFPDRFSGHQFPNYSSELNVNALLLGDSALYLCAMSPGRYEQFFGPGTRLTVL.

The rearrangement links TRBV9 to TRBJ2-4; D tentatively reads TRBD1 or TRBD2 (6 bases each). Germline CDR1 reads SGDLS; CDR2 reads YYNGEE. Trimming shortened V by 0 bases and J by 8 bases, and 12 bases separated the two germline ends. This CDR3 region has 14 residues. In nucleotides, the CDR3 is TGTGCCAGCAGCGTAGAATGGGGGGCGGACATTCAGTACTTC. Its translation: CASSVEWGADIQYF.

This clonotype was detected ten times or more. The V and J genes are TRBV29-1 and TRBJ1-1; no clear D gene. This CDR3 contains 14 residues. Germline-derived CDR1 and CDR2 are SQVTM and ANQGSEA. Trimming took 7 bases from V and 5 from J, leaving 20 bases between them. The CDR3 loop reads CSAAPSAPGTEAFF. The CDR3 DNA is TGCAGCGCCGCCCCTTCGGCCCCGGGGACTGAAGCTTTCTTT.

This chain uses TRBV7-2 with TRBJ1-5; unclear D gene. Deletions cut 2 bases from V and 3 bases from J, with 8 bases between. Germline V gene data show CDR1 as SGHTA and CDR2 as FQGNSA. This CDR3 spans 14 amino acids. CDR3 residues: CASSLTWTNQPQHF. As DNA, the CDR3 is TGTGCCAGCAGCTTAACCTGGACCAATCAGCCCCAGCATTTT.

The chain uses TRBV7-2 and TRBJ2-3; 8 positions agree with TRBD2. With V trimmed by 0 bases and J by 6 bases, 5 bases remained unmatched. CDR3 length: 15 residues. The germline V gene has CDR1 SGHTA and CDR2 FQGNSA. CDR3 sequence reads: CASSLAGTRADTQYF. CDR3 nucleotide sequence: TGTGCCAGCAGCTTAGCGGGGACTAGAGCCGATACGCAGTATTTT.

The chain is built from TRBV5-1 and TRBJ2-4, with 8 bases lining up with TRBD1. This CDR3 spans 14 amino acids. Trimming took 0 bases from V and 4 from J; bases not matched to a gene: 0. Germline CDR1 reads SGHRS; CDR2 reads YFSETQ. CDR3 amino acids: CASSLGQGKNIQYF. In DNA form, the CDR3 reads TGCGCCAGCAGCTTGGGACAGGGGAAAAACATTCAGTACTTC.

In its sample, this clonotype was seen a few times. The chain combines TRBV20-1 with TRBJ1-5; D ambiguous. V was pared by 6 bases and J by 7 bases, with 16 bases between. Looked up from germline, CDR1 is DFQATT and CDR2 is SNEGSKA (reference sequence). This CDR3 has 13 amino acids. The CDR3 nucleotides read TGCAGTGCCACCATCGGGGTCGGGCAGCCCCAGCATTTT. It yields the protein CSATIGVGQPQHF.

The sample holds a few counts of this clonotype. The genes are TRBV28 and TRBJ1-2; 8 bases are shared with TRBD1. Germline assignment: CDR1 MDHEN and CDR2 SYDVKM. Trimming at V came to 5 bases and at J to 7 bases, leaving 9 bases not matched to a gene. This CDR3 contains 14 residues. CDR3 in amino acids: CASSLSGQGLGYTF. The CDR3 bases are TGTGCCAGCAGTCTTTCCGGACAGGGTCTTGGCTACACCTTC.

This clonotype was found a few times. The chain uses TRBV27 and TRBJ2-5; D perhaps matches TRBD2 (7 bases). This CDR3 has 15 amino acids. Germline CDR1 reads MNHEY; CDR2 reads SMNVEV (reference sequence). The V gene lost 3 bases and the J gene lost 5 bases, with 16 bases spanning the gap. This CDR3 is CASSLATGGRETQYF. The CDR3 DNA is TGTGCCAGCAGTTTGGCTACGGGGGGCCGGGAGACCCAGTACTTC.

This clonotype occurred a few times. The chain joins TRBV4-3 to TRBJ2-7, with 8 nucleotides matching TRBD2. CDR3 length equals 16 residues. In germline, CDR1 is LGHNA, CDR2 YSLEER. Trimming took 1 base from V and 4 from J; bases not matched to a gene: 9. The CDR3 sequence: CASSQAVRGGKYEQYF. CDR3 bases: TGCGCCAGCAGCCAAGCCGTACGGGGGGGCAAGTACGAGCAGTACTTC.

This clonotype was recorded at least ten times. V gene TRBV5-1 combines with J gene TRBJ1-6; no clear D. The CDR3 extends over 14 amino acids. V lost 0 bases to trimming and J lost 7 bases, with 8 bases between them. The V gene's germline CDR1 is SGHRS and CDR2 YFSETQ. CDR3 coding DNA: TGCGCCAGCAGCTTGGGGGATGGCAATTCACCCCTCCACTTT. It encodes CASSLGDGNSPLHF.

The chain uses TRBV20-1 and TRBJ2-7; perhaps D is TRBD1 or TRBD2 (5 bases each). Germline V gives CDR1 DFQATT, CDR2 SNEGSKA (reference sequence). Trimming removed 0 bases from V and 0 bases from J, with 6 bases in between. This CDR3 has 13 residues. CDR3 amino acids: CSARDGTSYEQYF. The CDR3 nucleotides read TGCAGTGCTAGAGATGGGACCTCCTACGAGCAGTACTTC.

The table lists this clonotype with a count of one. The chain's CDR3 is CASTPDSYGTEAFF. The CDR3 DNA follows: TGTGCCAGCACCCCGGACAGTTACGGCACTGAAGCTTTCTTT. The chain couples TRBV12-3 or TRBV12-4 to TRBJ1-1, with a weak D call TRBD1 (6 bases). The length of the CDR3 is 14 residues. Trimming cost V 7 bases and J 4 bases, with 16 bases left between them.

Many counts were recorded for this clonotype. V is TRBV3-1 and J is TRBJ2-5; the D is unclear. Per germline, CDR1 LGHDT and CDR2 YNNKEL (reference sequence). The ends were cut back, 3 bases at V and 5 bases at J, with 1 base in the middle. CDR3 length: 10 amino acids. The CDR3 nucleotides are TGTGCCAGCAGCCACGAGACCCAGTACTTC. Translation gives CASSHETQYF.

This clonotype was recorded at least ten times. J is TRBJ1-3 and V is TRBV20-1; the D is unclear. Trimming took 5 bases from V and 0 from J, leaving 14 bases between them. This CDR3 region has 15 residues. Germline lookup yields CDR1 DFQATT and CDR2 SNEGSKA (reference sequence). In DNA form, the CDR3 reads TGCAGTGCTCGACGAGGTTCGACCTCTGGAAACACCATATATTTT. Its translation: CSARRGSTSGNTIYF.

This clonotype was detected ten times or more. This chain uses TRBV20-1 with TRBJ2-2; D may correspond to TRBD1 or TRBD2 (5 bases each). This CDR3 comprises 15 residues. Trimming removed 1 base at V and 3 bases at J, with 12 bases between. Germline CDR1 and CDR2: DFQATT and SNEGSKA (reference sequence). This CDR3 is CSARVNGDHTGELFF. DNA for the CDR3: TGCAGTGCTAGAGTAAACGGGGACCACACCGGGGAGCTGTTTTTT.